These 21 T cell receptor beta chains share one sample of origin, sequenced in a study of blood T cell repertoires in COVID-19 (dated by TCRdb to 2019 to 2021). Library preparation used the immunoSEQ multiplex PCR assay. The source is immuneACCESS, and TCRdb retained only in-frame sequences with V and J called. Part of the clones is not carried over; for the studies checked, unresolved V genes explain less than half of this, and the remainder is unexplained. Counted in this sample were more than 85,000 clones; approximately 84% of them appeared once. In total, the top ten clones hold 9.5% to 10% of the sample. Material: peripheral blood. The receptors derive from a man aged 35 to 55 with active or convalescent COVID-19.

The chain combines TRBV5-1 with TRBJ2-7; D is possibly TRBD2 (6 bases). CDR1 and CDR2 from the germline V gene are SGHRS and YFSETQ. This CDR3 spans 15 amino acids. Trimming left V 0 bases short and J 2 bases short, with 12 bases between. CDR3 DNA sequence: TGCGCCAGCAGCTTGGCCGGGACTGGGACCTACGAGCAGTACTTC. Protein sequence: CASSLAGTGTYEQYF.

This chain uses TRBV30 with TRBJ1-2; weak D call: TRBD1 (6 bases). CDR3 size: 13 residues. CDR1 and CDR2 from the germline V gene are GTSNPN and SVGIG (reference sequence). The V gene lost 2 bases and the J gene lost 8 bases, with 15 bases spanning the gap. The CDR3 DNA follows: TGTGCCTGGAGTCTTACAGGGATGGGGGGCTACACCTTC. Its translation is CAWSLTGMGGYTF.

The genes are TRBV25-1 and TRBJ2-3, with TRBD2 identical over 12 bases. The ends lost 6 bases at V and 1 base at J; junction bases unmatched: 8. The CDR3 covers 17 residues. Germline-derived CDR1 and CDR2 are MGHDK and SYGVNS. The CDR3 coding sequence is TGTGCCAGCAGAGAGGCCGGGACTAGCGGGCGCACAGATACGCAGTATTTT. This encodes CASREAGTSGRTDTQYF.

The chain has TRBV9 and TRBJ1-2; the D gene is possibly TRBD1 (5 bases). Germline V gene sequence: CDR1 SGDLS, CDR2 YYNGEE. V was shortened by 0 bases and J by 5 bases, with 11 bases between the two germline ends. The CDR3 runs 14 residues. The CDR3, as DNA: TGTGCCAGCAGCGTAGCCCGGGACTCTTATGGCTACACCTTC. This translates into CASSVARDSYGYTF.

This clone was counted only a few times. The rearrangement joins TRBV7-3 to TRBJ2-1; D possibly corresponds to TRBD2 (6 bases). CDR1 SGHTA and CDR2 FQGTGA come from the germline V gene. V lost 1 base and J 2 bases, leaving 9 bases between the germline ends. The CDR3 has 15 amino acids. The CDR3 region is CASSLMAGTYNEQFF. CDR3 nucleotides: TGTGCCAGCAGCTTAATGGCGGGAACCTACAATGAGCAGTTCTTC.

J is TRBJ1-3 and V is TRBV3-1 (or the pseudogene TRBV3-2), with unresolved D. CDR3 size: 15 residues. V was trimmed by 3 bases and J by 0 bases, leaving 9 bases between them. The germline V gene encodes CDR1 LGHDT and CDR2 YNNKEL (reference sequence). Written as DNA, the CDR3 is TGTGCCAGCAGCCAGACACCAGTCTCTGGAAACACCATATATTTT. Its translation is CASSQTPVSGNTIYF.

The V and J genes are TRBV6-5 and TRBJ2-7; TRBD1 aligns across 7 bases. CDR3 length: 14 amino acids. Germline V CDR1 and CDR2: MNHEY, SVGAGI. The V segment lost 7 bases and the J segment 4 bases; nucleotides outside the gene matches: 10. The CDR3 sequence is CASTPGDRKYEQYF. The CDR3 DNA reads as TGTGCCAGCACCCCAGGGGACAGAAAGTACGAGCAGTACTTC.

V is TRBV7-8 and J is TRBJ2-4, with D perhaps matching TRBD2 (5 bases). Per germline, CDR1 SGHVS and CDR2 FQNEAQ. V lost 3 bases to trimming and J lost 0 bases, with 9 bases between them. The CDR3 has 15 amino acids. The CDR3 coding sequence is TGTGCCAGCAGCTTTGGAGGATTAGCCAAAAACATTCAGTACTTC. This codes for CASSFGGLAKNIQYF.

There are a few counts of this clone. The chain joins TRBV7-9 to TRBJ2-2; TRBD1 matches 12 bases. CDR3 size: 17 residues. Germline CDR1 and CDR2: SEHNR and FQNEAQ (reference sequence). The V and J ends lost 5 bases and 7 bases, in that order; junction bases with no gene match: 11. CDR3 amino acids: CASSPSRDRGLGGELFF. In DNA, the CDR3 is TGTGCCAGCAGCCCGTCCCGGGACAGGGGGCTAGGCGGGGAGCTGTTTTTT.

The chain has TRBV29-1 and TRBJ1-2; 7 nucleotides align to TRBD1. Per germline, CDR1 SQVTM and CDR2 ANQGSEA. The CDR3 length is 13 residues. V shed 6 bases and J 5 bases; nucleotides not matched to a gene: 9. CDR3: CSVVTGDGYGYTF. CDR3 coding DNA: TGCAGCGTCGTTACAGGGGACGGGTATGGCTACACCTTC.

The V call is TRBV5-1, the J call TRBJ1-1, with D unclear. Germline loops: CDR1 SGHRS, CDR2 YFSETQ. The V gene lost 3 bases and the J gene lost 7 bases, with 19 bases spanning the gap. CDR3 length equals 15 residues. The CDR3 nucleotides are TGCGCCAGCAGCTGGGATATTGACGGGGTGGGTGAAGCTTTCTTT. Its protein product is CASSWDIDGVGEAFF.

This chain connects TRBV5-1 to TRBJ1-1; 8 bases map to TRBD1. V was clipped by 3 bases and J by 3 bases; unmatched bases: 7. CDR1 is SGHRS and CDR2 is YFSETQ in the germline V gene. The CDR3 is 15 amino acids. The CDR3 is CASSSQGGVDTEAFF. The CDR3 DNA reads as TGCGCCAGCAGCTCACAGGGGGGAGTGGACACTGAAGCTTTCTTT.

The J gene is TRBJ2-5, the V gene TRBV12-1; the table's D call TRBD2 went unverified against the DNA. TRBV12-1 is deemed a pseudogene. CDR3 length: 17 residues. CDR3 DNA: TGTGCCAGCAGCCCCGAGACTAGCGGGGGATTACAAGAGACCCAGTACTTC. Translation: CASSPETSGGLQETQYF.

The V gene is TRBV5-1, the J gene TRBJ1-2; 8 nucleotides agree with TRBD1. This CDR3 contains 15 residues. Germline V gives CDR1 SGHRS, CDR2 YFSETQ. V was clipped by 4 bases and J by 4 bases; unmatched bases: 9. CDR3 in DNA: TGCGCCAGCAGCCCGACAGGGGATAAGCCCTATGGCTACACCTTC. It codes for CASSPTGDKPYGYTF.

This clone came up a few times. The genes are TRBV7-8 and TRBJ2-2; 8 bases fit TRBD1. The ends lost 5 bases at V and 4 bases at J; junction bases unmatched: 0. Germline CDR1 reads SGHVS; CDR2 reads FQNEAQ. The CDR3 is 13 amino acids. CDR3: CASSGQGTGELFF. For the CDR3, the DNA is TGTGCCAGCAGCGGACAGGGCACCGGGGAGCTGTTTTTT. The full variable domain, with the rest looked up from reference TRBV7-8 and TRBJ2-2, is GAGVSQSPRYKVAKRGQDVALRCDPISGHVSLFWYQQALGQGPEFLTYFQNEAQLDKSGLPSDRFFAERPEGSVSTLKIQRTQQEDSAVYLCASSGQGTGELFFGEGSRLTVL.

Only one count was recorded for this clone. The chain joins TRBV19 to TRBJ1-2, with 8 bases lining up with TRBD1. In germline, CDR1 is LNHDA, CDR2 SQIVND (reference sequence). The CDR3 spans 14 residues. J lost 7 bases, V lost 5 bases, and 9 bases had no gene match. The CDR3 loop is CASSLGQGAVGYTF. CDR3 bases: TGTGCCAGTAGTTTAGGGCAGGGGGCTGTTGGCTACACCTTC. Supplemented by reference TRBV19 and TRBJ1-2, the full variable domain reads DGGITQSPKYLFRKEGQNVTLSCEQNLNHDAMYWYRQDPGQGLRLIYYSQIVNDFQKGDIAEGYSVSREKKESFPLTVTSAQKNPTAFYLCASSLGQGAVGYTFGSGTRLTVV.

In this sample, this clone turned up once. The genes are TRBV30 and TRBJ2-5; D remains unclear. V was clipped by 2 bases and J by 4 bases, with 5 bases between them. Looked up from germline, CDR1 is GTSNPN and CDR2 is SVGIG (reference sequence). The CDR3 extends over 11 amino acids. The CDR3 loop reads CAWSLLETQYF. CDR3 sequence (DNA): TGTGCCTGGAGTCTTCTAGAGACCCAGTACTTC.

V and J are TRBV6-2 or TRBV6-3 and TRBJ2-2, with TRBD1 identical over 8 bases. The trim removed 3 bases at V and 1 base at J, leaving 7 bases unmatched. Germline CDR1 and CDR2: MNHEY and SVGEGT. This CDR3 is 17 amino acids long. In DNA, the CDR3 is TGTGCCAGCAGTTATTCCCTGGACAGGGTGAACACCGGGGAGCTGTTTTTT. Protein: CASSYSLDRVNTGELFF.

The rearrangement uses TRBV6-1 and TRBJ2-5; TRBD2 matches 12 bases. Germline trimming cut 2 bases from V and 4 bases from J; bases unmatched to any gene: 2. Germline V CDR1 and CDR2: MNHNS, SASEGT. The CDR3 is made up of 15 amino acids. The CDR3 bases are TGTGCCAGCAGTGAACTAGCGGGGGGGCCAGAGACCCAGTACTTC. Amino acid sequence: CASSELAGGPETQYF.

This rearrangement joins TRBV4-3 to TRBJ1-2, with 9 bases fitting TRBD1. The CDR3 covers 15 residues. V gave up 2 bases and J gave up 8 bases; unmatched junction bases: 9. Germline V gives CDR1 LGHNA, CDR2 YSLEER. The CDR3 sequence is CASSQFEQGARGYTF. CDR3 sequence (DNA): TGCGCCAGCAGCCAATTTGAACAGGGGGCCCGAGGCTACACCTTC.

The J gene is TRBJ1-6, the V gene TRBV2; D remains ambiguous. Between the trimmed V and J ends, which lost 4 bases and 6 bases, there was a span of 16 bases. Germline lookup yields CDR1 SNHLY and CDR2 FYNNEI. CDR3 length: 16 residues. CDR3 loop: CASSVSSFLSNSPLHF. In DNA form, the CDR3 reads TGTGCCAGCAGTGTTAGTAGCTTTTTATCTAATTCACCCCTCCACTTT.